The present T cell receptor (beta chain) was sequenced within a study of molecular identifiers for immune sequencing clone quantification. TCRdb redid the calling of the PCR reads with MiXCR, one entry per CDR3 protein. The sample holds approximately 100,000 distinct CDR3 sequences; roughly a third are singletons and the top ten take less than 5%. The length of the CDR3 is 16 residues. Germline CDR1 is SQVTM and CDR2 is ANQGSEA. Remarks on this clonotype: This sequence may be a read error, since a much larger clone differs from it by one base.

The chain carries TRBV29-1 and TRBJ2-5, with TRBD2 matching 7 bases. This sequence was found in a human donor in good health. Some libraries in this study had Jurkat cell RNA spiked in. Material: naive CD8+ T cells from blood, with Jurkat cell RNA spiked in. As for subset: FACS-sorted CD8+CD4-CCR7+CD45RA+ naive T cells. DNA of the CDR3: TGCAGCGTTGAAGAGGGGGTTGCGGGAGTGGCAGAGCCCCAGTACTTC. Protein product: CSVEEGVAGVAEPQYF.